Listed here are 7 T cell receptor beta chains from one sample, sequenced in a study of blood T cell repertoires in COVID-19 (dated by TCRdb to the early 2020s). Libraries were made using the immunoSEQ multiplex PCR assay. TCRdb re-hosts the immuneACCESS table, in-frame sequences only. Its copies lack some clones; in the studies checked, an unresolved V gene accounts for under half of them, and the cause for the rest is not known. The sample contains about 280,000 clones, 85% to 90% of them found a single time. The ten largest account for 2% to 2.5% of the sample. The sequenced sample consisted of PBMCs or T cells enriched from blood (not recorded which). Receptor source: an older woman in a cohort exposed to, infected with or recovered from COVID-19 (not recorded which).

The chain uses TRBV12-3 or TRBV12-4 and TRBJ1-2; no reliable D call. The CDR3 consists of 13 residues. Trimming left V 3 bases short and J 8 bases short, with 13 bases between. The CDR3 reads CASSLGTRRGYTF. In nucleotides, the CDR3 is TGTGCCAGCAGTTTGGGCACCCGACGGGGCTACACCTTC.

This clone was seen a single time. The rearrangement joins TRBV21-1 to TRBJ2-5; TRBD2, the table's D call, was not compared with the DNA. TRBV21-1 is listed as a pseudogene. There are 17 residues in the CDR3. CDR3 sequence (DNA): TGTGCCAGCAGCTCCTCGATTGCCGGGAGGTACCAAGAGACCCAGTACTTC. Its protein product is CASSSSIAGRYQETQYF.

The gene calls are TRBV10-2 and TRBJ2-1; 8 nucleotides match TRBD2. Germline trimming cut 6 bases from V and 0 bases from J; bases unmatched to any gene: 10. This CDR3 comprises 17 residues. The germline CDR1 and CDR2 sequences are WSHSY and SAAADI. The CDR3 DNA is TGCGCCAGCAGGCAGGTATTCAGCGGGAGCTCCTACAATGAGCAGTTCTTC. This codes for CASRQVFSGSSYNEQFF.

The table lists this clone with a few counts. The CDR3: CASRLQGAGQPQHF. The DNA for the CDR3 is TGTGCCAGTAGGCTACAGGGGGCCGGGCAGCCCCAGCATTTT. The genes are TRBV19 and TRBJ1-5; 9 bases fit TRBD1. J was trimmed by 7 bases and V by 6 bases; bases with no gene match: 7. CDR3 length: 14 residues. In germline, CDR1 is LNHDA, CDR2 SQIVND (reference sequence).

This chain uses TRBV7-3 with TRBJ2-7, with 9 bases aligning to TRBD2. Germline V lookup: CDR1 SGHTA, CDR2 FQGTGA. The CDR3 is made up of 15 amino acids. Germline trimming cut 2 bases from V and 5 bases from J; bases unmatched to any gene: 7. CDR3 DNA: TGTGCCAGCAGCTTAGAGGCGGGAGGGATCAACGAGCAGTACTTC. As protein: CASSLEAGGINEQYF.

The chain is built from TRBV7-9 and TRBJ2-7, with 12 bases lining up with TRBD2. CDR3 length: 17 residues. Germline V gene sequence: CDR1 SEHNR, CDR2 FQNEAQ (reference sequence). Trimming at V came to 3 bases and at J to 4 bases, leaving 10 bases not matched to a gene. The CDR3 bases are TGTGCCAGCAGCTTCCTAGCGGGAGGGCTCACTTGGTACGAGCAGTACTTC. It specifies CASSFLAGGLTWYEQYF.

This rearrangement joins TRBV27 to TRBJ2-5, with 14 bases lining up with TRBD2. This CDR3 spans 19 amino acids. After removal of 4 bases from V and 2 bases from J, the junction contained 12 bases not matched to a gene. Germline V gene sequence: CDR1 MNHEY, CDR2 SMNVEV (reference sequence). The CDR3 nucleotides are TGTGCCAGCAGTTCGCAAGTCCATGGACTAGCGGGAGGTCAAGAGACCCAGTACTTC. Protein: CASSSQVHGLAGGQETQYF.